Listed below are T cell receptor beta chains from one sample, sequenced in a study of graft-versus-host responses after intestinal transplantation. No antigens are known for them. The method was immunoSEQ multiplex PCR; TCRdb's version includes in-frame clones alone and lacks a portion of them. This sample has roughly 99,000 clones, with approximately 88% found just once. Sequencing was performed on unstimulated CD4+ T cells sorted from spleen or lymph node cells, taken before transplant. Receptor source: a human donor who was the organ donor for an intestinal transplant. Each CDR3 is given with its conserved first and last residue.

v_call,j_call,cdr3_aa
TRBV4-1,TRBJ2-5,CASSQAGRGTQYF
TRBV7-9,TRBJ2-3,CASSLSINPGITDTQYF
TRBV20-1,TRBJ2-5,CSARRGRDQYF
TRBV10-3,TRBJ1-2,CAIVGPGGYGYTF
TRBV6-1,TRBJ2-1,CASSDDTSGRAGNEQFF
TRBV29-1,TRBJ2-4,CSVAVAKNIQYF
TRBV4-2,TRBJ2-7,CASSQVRSSSYEQYF
TRBV18,TRBJ1-6,CASSPRSGTVNSPLHF
TRBV6-4,TRBJ1-5,CASRGQGGQPQHF
TRBV7-6,TRBJ1-1,CASSLGLSGQAFF
TRBV4-1,TRBJ2-3,CASSQDIVGFADTQYF
TRBV19,TRBJ2-1,CASSIRQPYNEQFF
TRBV6-5,TRBJ2-6,CASSYNSGANVLTF
TRBV5-1,TRBJ1-2,CASSLQPGTGGSNYGYTF
TRBV5-1,TRBJ1-4,CASSSGRTGNEKLFF
TRBV10-1,TRBJ2-1,CASSEGLAGGGEQFF
TRBV25-1,TRBJ1-2,CATQDRESYGYTF
TRBV9,TRBJ1-5,CASSSGTGSNQPQHF
TRBV30,TRBJ2-3,CAYTSTDTQYF
TRBV30,TRBJ1-2,CAWRPQRGYTF
TRBV6-1,TRBJ2-7,CASIGSGRAYEQYF
TRBV15,TRBJ1-6,CATSRDGEGSSPLHF
TRBV5-1,TRBJ2-5,CASSAQSRETQYF
TRBV30,TRBJ1-2,CAWNWQSNYGYTF
TRBV5-1,TRBJ2-1,CASTLGTVYNEQFF
TRBV19,TRBJ2-2,CASSDIGLAGDTGELFF
TRBV7-9,TRBJ1-5,CASSLASGGVQPQHF
TRBV6-5,TRBJ1-5,CASSGWRNQPQHF
TRBV5-1,TRBJ2-3,CASSLGTAADTQYF
TRBV5-1,TRBJ1-5,CASSFSPRQPQHF
TRBV5-1,TRBJ2-7,CASSLEPFWIGTLSYEQYF
TRBV5-1,TRBJ1-3,CASSLQGVGNTIYF
TRBV18,TRBJ1-3,CASSPLREGVSGNTIYF
TRBV4-1,TRBJ2-2,CASSQVILERGARTGELFF
TRBV9,TRBJ2-5,CASGDRGLVGETQYF